The rows below give T cell receptor beta chains drawn from one sample of a study of TIL therapy for anti-PD-1-resistant metastatic lung cancer. Profiling relied on immunoSEQ multiplex PCR, and the TCRdb table lists in-frame clones only, not all of them. The repertoire includes tens of thousands of clones, roughly 72% of them detected once, and 7.4% sits in the top ten. Sample: tumor tissue, taken at baseline. These TCRs come from a person aged 25-85 years with non-small cell lung cancer. Each CDR3 is given with its conserved first and last residue.

TRBV5-4,CASSRDIRDLETQYF
TRBV9,CASSVNPGADTDTQYF
TRBV9,CASSDSAGYGYTF
TRBV6-1,CASSERTAVNYGYTF
TRBV9,CASTPRHSENYGYTF
TRBV28,CASSEGQPVGGGYTF
TRBV6-1,CASRRGAYGTQYF
TRBV19,CASSIPVYRKADTQYF
TRBV9,CASSSQGGLAETQYF
TRBV5-6,CASRPLAAYQETQYF
TRBV5-6,CASSTPGARNEKLFF
TRBV30,CAWSRGLAGSGELFF
TRBV19,CASSIRGGKGAAEAYEQYF
TRBV2,CASRFRLAGGSDTQYF
TRBV2,CASSEGGTNEKLFF
TRBV5-1,CASSLGQGRYYEQYF
TRBV6-1,CASLTGDREKLFF